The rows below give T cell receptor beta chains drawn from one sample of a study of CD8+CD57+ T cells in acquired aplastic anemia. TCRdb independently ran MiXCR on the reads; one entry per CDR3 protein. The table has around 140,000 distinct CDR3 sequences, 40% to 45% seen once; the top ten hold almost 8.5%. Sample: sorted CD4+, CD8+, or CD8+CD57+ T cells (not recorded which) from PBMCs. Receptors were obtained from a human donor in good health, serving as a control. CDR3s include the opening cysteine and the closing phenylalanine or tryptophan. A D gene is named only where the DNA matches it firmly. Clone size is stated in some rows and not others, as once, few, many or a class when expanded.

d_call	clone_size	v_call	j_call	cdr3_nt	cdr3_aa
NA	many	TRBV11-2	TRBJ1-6	TGTGCCAGCAGCATAGACAGTAGCTCCTATAATTCACCCCTCCACTTT	CASSIDSSSYNSPLHF
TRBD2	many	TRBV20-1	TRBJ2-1	TGCAGTGCTACTGGGACTAGCGGCAACAATGAGCAGTTCTTC	CSATGTSGNNEQFF
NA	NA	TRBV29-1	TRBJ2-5	TGCAGCGTTGATTCTTCGAAGGGGGAAAAGGTGACCCAGTACTTC	CSVDSSKGEKVTQYF
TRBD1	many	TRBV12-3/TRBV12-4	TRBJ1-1	TGTGCCAGCAGTTCCTGGGACAGCACTTTGAACACTGAAGCTTTCTTT	CASSSWDSTLNTEAFF
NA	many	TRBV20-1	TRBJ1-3	TGCAGTGCTAGAATGAACAGTAACTCTGGAAACACCATATATTTT	CSARMNSNSGNTIYF
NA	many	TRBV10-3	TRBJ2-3	TGTGCCATCAGTGAGCGGCGGGCTACAGATACGCAGTATTTT	CAISERRATDTQYF
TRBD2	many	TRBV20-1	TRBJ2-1	TGCAGTGCGCCGGGACTAGGGAACAATGAGCAGTTCTTC	CSAPGLGNNEQFF
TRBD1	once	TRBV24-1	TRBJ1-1	TGTGCCACCTCGACAGGGATGAACACTGAAGCTTTCTTT	CATSTGMNTEAFF
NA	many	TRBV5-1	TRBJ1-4	TGCGCCAGCAGCTTAGAAAGGGCTAATGAAAAACTGTTTTTT	CASSLERANEKLFF
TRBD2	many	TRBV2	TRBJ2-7	TGTGCCAGCAGTGCCGCGGCTAGCGGGAGTATATACGAGCAGTACTTC	CASSAAASGSIYEQYF
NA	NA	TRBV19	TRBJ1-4	TGTGCCAGTAGTTGGGCGGATGAAAAACTGTTTTTT	CASSWADEKLFF
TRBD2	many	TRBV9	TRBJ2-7	TGTGCCAGCAGCGTAGGGCTGACTAGCATCTACGAGCAGTACTTC	CASSVGLTSIYEQYF
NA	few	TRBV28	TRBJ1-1	TGTGCCAGCAGTCAACCGGGACGGATGAACACTGAAGCTTTCTTT	CASSQPGRMNTEAFF
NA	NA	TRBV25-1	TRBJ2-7	NA	CASSVHQRLWLHLRF
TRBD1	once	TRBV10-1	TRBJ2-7	TGCGCCAGCAGCCCTTGGACAGGTAACTACGAGCAGTACTTC	CASSPWTGNYEQYF
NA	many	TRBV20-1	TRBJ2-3	TGCAGTGCTTCGAAGCAGGGTACCACAGATACGCAGTATTTT	CSASKQGTTDTQYF
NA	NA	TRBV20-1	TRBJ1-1	TGCAGTGCCGCGTTAGGGGTTGAAGCTTTCTTT	CSAALGVEAFF
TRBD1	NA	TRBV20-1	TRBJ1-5	TGCAGTGCTAGTACCGGGACAGGGGGAGGTCAGCCCCAGCATTTT	CSASTGTGGGQPQHF
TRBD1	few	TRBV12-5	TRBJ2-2	TGTGCTAGTGGTCCTCGGACAGGGACGAACACCGGGGAGCTGTTTTTT	CASGPRTGTNTGELFF
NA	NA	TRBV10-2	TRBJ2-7	TGCCCCAGCTCACCGAGGAACAAATACTACGAGCAGTACTTC	CPSSPRNKYYEQYF
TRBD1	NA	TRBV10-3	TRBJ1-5	TGTGCCATCAGTCCCGACAGGGAGGGACAGCCCCAGCATTTT	CAISPDREGQPQHF
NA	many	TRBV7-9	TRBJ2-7	TGTGCCAGCAGCGCCCTTCGAGCGGGCTCCTACGAGCAGTACTTC	CASSALRAGSYEQYF
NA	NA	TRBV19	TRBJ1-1	TGTGCCAGTAGTATCGTTGGGTTACGAACTGAAGCTTTCTTT	CASSIVGLRTEAFF
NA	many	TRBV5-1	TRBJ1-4	TGCGCCAGCTCCCAGTCGCATTCGACTAATGAAAAACTGTTTTTT	CASSQSHSTNEKLFF
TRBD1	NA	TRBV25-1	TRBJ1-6	TGTGCCAGCAGTGGACGGACAGGGGTAAATTCACCCCTCCACTTT	CASSGRTGVNSPLHF
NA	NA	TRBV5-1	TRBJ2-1	TGCGCCAGCAGGACCCGGACCGGGACGTCTAGCTCCTACAATGAGCAGTTCTTC	CASRTRTGTSSSYNEQFF
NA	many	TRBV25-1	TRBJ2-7	TGTGCCAGCAGTGTTCCAGGGGTAAACTACGAGCAGTACTTC	CASSVPGVNYEQYF
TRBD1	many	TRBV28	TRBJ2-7	TGTGCCAGCACCCAACCAGGGCAGGGGGCCTACGAGCAGTACTTC	CASTQPGQGAYEQYF
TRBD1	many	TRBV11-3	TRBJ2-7	TGTGCCAGCAGCTTCGACAGGGGTAAGGAGCAGTACTTC	CASSFDRGKEQYF
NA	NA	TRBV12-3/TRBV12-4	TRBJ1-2	TGTGCCAGCACATCAGACCCCTATGGCTACACCTTC	CASTSDPYGYTF
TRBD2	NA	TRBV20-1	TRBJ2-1	TGCAGTGCGGTGACTAGCGGGGCAAACAATGAGCAGTTCTTC	CSAVTSGANNEQFF
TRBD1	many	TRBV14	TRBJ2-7	TGTGCCAGCAGCCGTACCGGGACAGCCTCCTACGAGCAGTACTTC	CASSRTGTASYEQYF
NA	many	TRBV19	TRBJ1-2	TGTGCCAGTAGCTTGGGCAGGGCTAACTATGGCTACACCTTC	CASSLGRANYGYTF
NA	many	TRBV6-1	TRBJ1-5	TGTGCCAGCAGTGATAGTTGGAGGGATAATCAGCCCCAGCATTTT	CASSDSWRDNQPQHF
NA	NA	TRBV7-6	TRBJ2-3	TGTGCCAGCAGCGCCACGGGTTCTCCCACAGATACGCAGTATTTT	CASSATGSPTDTQYF
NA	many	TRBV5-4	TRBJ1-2	TGTGCCAGCAGCTTGGGACTGCATGGCTACACCTTC	CASSLGLHGYTF
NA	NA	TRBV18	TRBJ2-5	TGTGCCAGCTCACCAGGGAGCGGAGAGACCCAGTACTTC	CASSPGSGETQYF
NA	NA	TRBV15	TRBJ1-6	TGTGCCACCAGCAGAGGCAGGGCATCACCCCTCCACTTT	CATSRGRASPLHF
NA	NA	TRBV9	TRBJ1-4	TGTGCCAGCAGCTCCGGCGGAAGGGAAAAACTGTTTTTT	CASSSGGREKLFF
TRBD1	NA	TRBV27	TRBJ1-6	TGTGCCAGCAGTTACAGGGGCCCCTATAATTCACCCCTCCACTTT	CASSYRGPYNSPLHF
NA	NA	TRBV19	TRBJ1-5	TGTGCCAGTGCCGGGGGGCTTAGCAATCAGCCCCAGCATTTT	CASAGGLSNQPQHF
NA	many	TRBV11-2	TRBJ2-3	TGTGCCAGCAGCTCGCGTGGGGCACTTTTCACAGATACGCAGTATTTT	CASSSRGALFTDTQYF
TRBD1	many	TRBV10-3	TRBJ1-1	TGTGCCATCAAACCTGGACAGGAGTGGACTGAAGCTTTCTTT	CAIKPGQEWTEAFF
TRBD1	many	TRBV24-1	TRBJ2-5	TGTGCCACCAGTGATCCCGGGGGGAGACAGGGGGCGGGTAGACAAGAGACCCAGTACTTC	CATSDPGGRQGAGRQETQYF